One sample yielded the 9 T cell receptor beta chains listed below, sequenced in a study of blood T cells in healthy people across ages. Primed by a sample-barcoded 5' primer and a J-beta primer mix, a second PCR proceeded for roughly 7 to 11 cycles. A single record per CDR3 protein comes from TCRdb applying MiXCR to the 5' RACE reads. This sample has some 760,000 distinct CDR3 sequences, with just under 25% found just once. The same specimen was also included in a second study, on T cells of mothers and their children.

What was sequenced was blood. All receptors derive from a boy aged 10-17 years in good health.

The CDR3 spells CASSEYGKGDDTQYF. CDR3 coding DNA: TGTGCCAGCAGTGAATATGGTAAAGGGGACGATACGCAGTATTTT. The gene calls are TRBV25-1 and TRBJ2-3; D possibly matches TRBD1 or TRBD2 (5 bases each). Looked up from germline, CDR1 is MGHDK and CDR2 is SYGVNS. The CDR3 extends over 15 amino acids. Trimming cost V 0 bases and J 6 bases, with 13 bases left between them.

Only a few counts were recorded for this clonotype. The chain joins TRBV15 to TRBJ2-1, with 10 bases lining up with TRBD2. The V gene's germline CDR1 is LNHNV and CDR2 YYDKDF (reference sequence). V lost 5 bases to trimming and J lost 8 bases; unmatched junction nucleotides: 9. This CDR3 is 15 amino acids long. Written as DNA, the CDR3 is TGTGCCACCAGCGGTTCGGGACTAGCGTTGGATGAGCAGTTCTTC. Protein: CATSGSGLALDEQFF.

The chain links TRBV3-1 to TRBJ2-1; TRBD2 is a possible D gene (6 bases). The CDR3 covers 17 residues. Trimming took 4 bases from V and 4 from J, leaving 20 bases between them. The germline gives CDR1 LGHDT, CDR2 YNNKEL (reference sequence). CDR3 DNA: TGTGCCAGCAGCCCCTCGAGTCTGACGGGGGTTTACAATGAGCAGTTCTTC. Its translation is CASSPSSLTGVYNEQFF.

V usage is TRBV27 and J usage is TRBJ2-7, with TRBD1 identical over 11 bases. The CDR3 length is 15 residues. Germline CDR1 MNHEY, CDR2 SMNVEV (reference sequence). Unmatched junction bases numbered 6, after V lost 4 bases and J lost 4 bases. In nucleotides, the CDR3 is TGTGCCAGCAGTTCCGGTGGACAGGGGGCGTACGAGCAGTACTTC. This translates into CASSSGGQGAYEQYF.

The rearrangement uses TRBV27 and TRBJ2-2; the match to TRBD1 covers 10 bases. Trimming took 2 bases from V and 7 from J; bases not matched to a gene: 10. Germline-derived CDR1 and CDR2 are MNHEY and SMNVEV (reference sequence). The CDR3 is 17 amino acids. The CDR3 DNA reads as TGTGCCAGCAGTTTAGCCCCGGGACAGGGGATTGGCGGGGAGCTGTTTTTT. It translates to CASSLAPGQGIGGELFF.

This clonotype has a count of ten or more. The chain carries TRBV5-1 and TRBJ1-2; 9 bases are shared with TRBD1. The trim removed 4 bases at V and 5 bases at J, leaving 3 bases unmatched. The CDR3 spans 13 residues. Germline V CDR1 and CDR2: SGHRS, YFSETQ. For the CDR3, the DNA is TGCGCCAGCAGCCCCGGACAGGGGTATGGCTACACCTTC. It is translated as CASSPGQGYGYTF.

The rearrangement joins TRBV7-9 to TRBJ2-5, with a tentative D call TRBD2 (6 bases). Trimming cost V 3 bases and J 3 bases, with 17 bases left between them. The CDR3 length is 16 residues. From germline, CDR1 is SEHNR and CDR2 FQNEAQ (reference sequence). The CDR3, as DNA: TGTGCCAGCAGCTTCACCACTAGTGCGGGAAAAGAGACCCAGTACTTC. It translates to CASSFTTSAGKETQYF.

In this sample, this clonotype turned up a few times. V and J are TRBV12-3 or TRBV12-4 and TRBJ2-7; TRBD1 might be the D (6 bases). The DNA end is more similar to TRBJ2-1, so the J call may be wrong. The CDR3 consists of 13 residues. In DNA, the CDR3 is TGTGCCAGCAGCTTCACAGGGAATGCTGAGCAGTTCTTC. It yields the protein CASSFTGNAEQFF.

The rearrangement joins TRBV20-1 to TRBJ2-5; D is possibly TRBD2 (5 bases). The J call is in doubt because the DNA end fits TRBJ2-7 better. The CDR3 length is 13 residues. The V gene's germline CDR1 is DFQATT and CDR2 SNEGSKA (reference sequence). CDR3 coding DNA: TGCAGTGCAACAGCCACGGGGACCTACGAGCAGTACTTC. Residues: CSATATGTYEQYF.